Listed here are 21 T cell receptor beta chains from one sample, sequenced in a study of T cell responses to AZD1222 COVID-19 vaccine. Libraries were prepared by immunoSEQ multiplex PCR; TCRdb keeps only in-frame clonotypes and omits some of them. The sample includes roughly 150,000 clones, under 95% of them seen just once. This specimen consisted of peripheral blood, obtained 28 days after the second AZD1222 dose. All receptors derive from an adult who received the AZD1222 COVID-19 vaccine.

This chain uses TRBV6-6 with TRBJ2-1, with 9 bases fitting TRBD1. Losses at the gene ends were 6 bases for V and 8 bases for J; bases not matched to a gene: 8. The CDR3 is made up of 14 amino acids. Germline-derived CDR1 and CDR2 are MNHNY and SVGAGI (reference sequence). CDR3 in DNA: TGTGCCAGCAGGAGGGACAGGGTTTCCTATGAGCAGTTCTTC. Translated, it gives CASRRDRVSYEQFF.

V is TRBV18 and J is TRBJ1-1; 8 bases fit TRBD1. The CDR3 runs to 15 residues. With V trimmed by 2 bases and J by 4 bases, 6 bases remained unmatched. Per the germline V gene, CDR1 is KGHSH and CDR2 is LQKENI. The CDR3 loop reads CASSPLQGGSTEAFF. CDR3 bases: TGTGCCAGCTCACCATTACAGGGGGGGAGCACTGAAGCTTTCTTT. The full variable domain, in which reference TRBV18 and TRBJ1-1 provide the parts outside the CDR3, is NAGVMQNPRHLVRRRGQEARLRCSPMKGHSHVYWYRQLPEEGLKFMVYLQKENIIDESGMPKERFSAEFPKEGPSILRIQQVVRGDSAAYFCASSPLQGGSTEAFFGQGTRLTVV.

The rearrangement links TRBV4-1 to TRBJ2-1; D is perhaps TRBD1 (6 bases). This CDR3 contains 15 residues. V gave up 1 base and J gave up 6 bases, with 13 bases separating them. CDR1 MGHRA and CDR2 YSYEKL come from the germline V gene. As DNA, the CDR3 is TGCGCCAGCAGCCAAGTTGCAGGGGCTTTCAATGAGCAGTTCTTC. This sequence encodes CASSQVAGAFNEQFF.

J is TRBJ1-4 and V is TRBV5-8; TRBD1 matches 7 bases. The CDR3 spans 15 residues. CDR1 and CDR2 (germline): SGHTS, YDEGEE. V was pared by 3 bases and J by 3 bases, with 5 bases of the junction left unmatched. The CDR3: CASSSRQGANEKLFF. As DNA, the CDR3 is TGTGCCAGCAGCTCTCGACAGGGAGCTAATGAAAAACTGTTTTTT. The full variable domain, its missing parts supplied by reference TRBV5-8 and TRBJ1-4, is EAGVTQSPTHLIKTRGQQATLRCSPISGHTSVYWYQQALGLGLQFLLWYDEGEERNRGNFPPRFSGRQFPNYSSELNVNALELEDSALYLCASSSRQGANEKLFFGSGTQLSVL.

The chain combines TRBV6-6 with TRBJ1-1; D may be TRBD1 (5 bases). Trimming stripped 5 bases from V and 1 base from J, with 8 bases between. This CDR3 is built from 13 residues. The V gene's germline CDR1 is MNHNY and CDR2 SVGAGI (reference sequence). CDR3 bases: TGTGCCAGCAGTAGGGGAGGGAACACTGAAGCTTTCTTT. Its protein product is CASSRGGNTEAFF.

The chain combines TRBV30 with TRBJ2-3; possibly TRBD1 or TRBD2 for D (6 bases each). CDR1 is GTSNPN and CDR2 is SVGIG in the germline V gene (reference sequence). The CDR3 spans 12 residues. V lost 6 bases, J lost 5 bases, and 12 bases lay in between. CDR3 loop: CACTGGGDTQYF. The CDR3 nucleotides read TGTGCCTGCACAGGAGGGGGAGATACGCAGTATTTT.

This clone appeared once. The rearrangement joins TRBV30 to TRBJ2-7; possible D gene TRBD1, 6 bases. Germline values: CDR1 GTSNPN, CDR2 SVGIG (reference sequence). V lost 2 bases, J lost 3 bases, and 17 bases lay in between. The length of the CDR3 is 15 residues. This CDR3 reads CAWSKKGVSDYEQYF. The CDR3 DNA reads TGTGCCTGGAGTAAAAAGGGGGTATCCGACTACGAGCAGTACTTC.

The chain joins TRBV9 to TRBJ1-6, with unresolved D. Germline V gives CDR1 SGDLS, CDR2 YYNGEE. The CDR3 totals 12 residues. The V end lost 4 bases, the J end lost 7 bases, and 6 bases lay between the germline ends. CDR3 sequence (DNA): TGTGCCAGCAGCAACGGAAATTCACCCCTCCACTTT. Translated, it gives CASSNGNSPLHF.

The chain has TRBV27 and TRBJ2-7; a possible D gene is TRBD1 (6 bases). This CDR3 contains 14 residues. V was cut by 6 bases and J by 2 bases, with 14 bases left in between. Germline V lookup: CDR1 MNHEY, CDR2 SMNVEV (reference sequence). The DNA for the CDR3 is TGTGCCAGCAGCCAAGGACAGTTCGCCTACGAGCAGTACTTC. Translation: CASSQGQFAYEQYF.

The V and J genes are TRBV14 and TRBJ1-5; weak D call: TRBD1 (5 bases). V lost 1 base, J lost 3 bases, and 16 bases lay in between. CDR3 length: 17 amino acids. The germline V gene encodes CDR1 SGHDN and CDR2 FVKESK. The CDR3 region has the DNA TGTGCCAGCAGCCAAGGTCGGGCCAGGGAGGACAATCAGCCCCAGCATTTT. Translation gives CASSQGRAREDNQPQHF.

The rearrangement links TRBV4-1 to TRBJ1-5, with 7 nucleotides matching TRBD1. Per germline, CDR1 MGHRA and CDR2 YSYEKL. The V segment lost 4 bases and the J segment 1 base; nucleotides outside the gene matches: 4. This CDR3 has 15 amino acids. CDR3 bases: TGCGCCAGCAGCCGGATCAGGGGGAGCAATCAGCCCCAGCATTTT. Translating it yields CASSRIRGSNQPQHF.

The chain uses TRBV18 and TRBJ1-3; 7 nucleotides line up with TRBD1. This CDR3 comprises 14 residues. The germline V gene encodes CDR1 KGHSH and CDR2 LQKENI. V dropped 5 bases and J dropped 2; count of bases not matched to a gene: 3. In nucleotides, the CDR3 is TGTGCCAGCTCAGCCGGGACAGCTGGAAACACCATATATTTT. This sequence encodes CASSAGTAGNTIYF.

The chain employs TRBV9 and TRBJ2-3, with D unclear. Trimming pared 0 bases from V and 5 bases from J, leaving 16 bases between. This CDR3 spans 16 amino acids. Germline values: CDR1 SGDLS, CDR2 YYNGEE. In DNA, the CDR3 is TGTGCCAGCAGCGTAGCCTCAGCCCCCGGTTTAGATACGCAGTATTTT. Translating it yields CASSVASAPGLDTQYF.

This chain links TRBV27 with TRBJ2-7; the match to TRBD2 covers 12 bases. The germline gives CDR1 MNHEY, CDR2 SMNVEV (reference sequence). The CDR3 totals 14 residues. Trimming cost V 6 bases and J 3 bases; bases outside gene matches: 3. CDR3 DNA sequence: TGTGCCAGCAGCCCGACTAGCGGGAGCTACGAGCAGTACTTC. It encodes CASSPTSGSYEQYF.

The chain joins TRBV13 to TRBJ1-1; D is uncertain. Germline V gene sequence: CDR1 PRHDT, CDR2 FYEKMQ (reference sequence). V lost 4 bases to trimming and J lost 1 base, with 13 bases between them. This CDR3 comprises 15 residues. The DNA of the CDR3 is TGTGCCAGCAGCTCTACGAGGCTTGCGAACACTGAAGCTTTCTTT. It translates to CASSSTRLANTEAFF.

The rearrangement links TRBV9 to TRBJ1-1, with D maybe TRBD1 (5 bases). The CDR3 is made up of 13 amino acids. Deletions cut 4 bases from V and 1 base from J, with 8 bases between. The germline gives CDR1 SGDLS, CDR2 YYNGEE. Here the CDR3 reads CASSRDPNTEAFF. CDR3 in DNA: TGTGCCAGCAGCCGGGACCCGAACACTGAAGCTTTCTTT.

The chain is built from TRBV6-1 and TRBJ1-3; D gene unclear. Looked up from germline, CDR1 is MNHNS and CDR2 is SASEGT. V was cut by 2 bases and J by 0 bases, with 5 bases left in between. This CDR3 has 14 residues. In DNA, the CDR3 is TGTGCCAGCAGTGAAAAGAACTCTGGAAACACCATATATTTT. It encodes CASSEKNSGNTIYF.

This rearrangement joins TRBV7-6 to TRBJ2-1, with D perhaps TRBD1 or TRBD2 (5 bases each). CDR1 and CDR2 (germline): SGHVS, FNYEAQ. The CDR3 has 15 amino acids. The ends were cut back, 6 bases at V and 0 bases at J, with 12 bases in the middle. CDR3 bases: TGTGCCAGCAGTCTAGGGGAGAACTCCTACAATGAGCAGTTCTTC. This sequence encodes CASSLGENSYNEQFF. The full variable domain, in which reference TRBV7-6 and TRBJ2-1 provide the parts outside the CDR3, is GAGVSQSPRYKVTKRGQDVALRCDPISGHVSLYWYRQALGQGPEFLTYFNYEAQQDKSGLPNDRFSAERPEGSISTLTIQRTEQRDSAMYRCASSLGENSYNEQFFGPGTRLTVL.

The chain carries TRBV3-1 (or the pseudogene TRBV3-2) and TRBJ1-3; possible D gene TRBD1, 5 bases. Germline CDR1 is LGHDT and CDR2 is YNNKEL (reference sequence). Between the trimmed V and J ends, which lost 4 bases and 0 bases, there was a span of 10 bases. This CDR3 comprises 15 residues. CDR3 residues: CASSLQVPSGNTIYF. The DNA of the CDR3 is TGTGCCAGCAGCCTACAGGTGCCCTCTGGAAACACCATATATTTT.

The V call is TRBV7-9, the J call TRBJ2-1, with TRBD2 matching 8 bases. The germline V gene has CDR1 SEHNR and CDR2 FQNEAQ (reference sequence). V lost 2 bases, J lost 4 bases, and 4 bases stayed unmatched. This CDR3 region has 15 residues. The CDR3, as DNA: TGTGCCAGCAGCTTACAAGCGGGAGAGTACAATGAGCAGTTCTTC. Protein product: CASSLQAGEYNEQFF.

This clone was observed a single time. V gene TRBV10-1 combines with J gene TRBJ2-2; D is perhaps TRBD1 or TRBD2 (6 bases each). The V gene's germline CDR1 is WNHNN and CDR2 SYGVQD (reference sequence). CDR3 length: 14 amino acids. Trimming left V 3 bases short and J 7 bases short, with 12 bases between. In DNA, the CDR3 is TGCGCCAGCAGTGAAAGGGGGGACGGCGGGGAGCTGTTTTTT. Protein: CASSERGDGGELFF.